Presented here are 6 T cell receptor beta chains from one specimen sequenced in a study of Graves' ophthalmopathy and Graves' hyperthyroidism. The TCR beta CDR3 regions underwent amplification from RNA transcripts. RT-PCR in the first round used HTBI primers; a second-round multiplex PCR followed. MiXCR, run by TCRdb on the multiplex PCR reads, gives a single entry per CDR3 protein. This table has hundreds of thousands of distinct CDR3 sequences, approximately 15% appearing once. Sample: peripheral blood. The receptors come from a woman aged 18 to 35 with stable Graves' hyperthyroidism.

This clonotype was seen at least ten times. The chain uses TRBV12-3 or TRBV12-4 and TRBJ1-2; 7 positions match TRBD1. V lost 6 bases, J lost 4 bases, and 8 bases stayed unmatched. The CDR3 spans 14 residues. CDR3 loop: CASSIATGTYGYTF. The DNA for the CDR3 is TGTGCCAGCAGCATAGCGACAGGGACCTATGGCTACACCTTC.

This clonotype was seen ten or more times. The chain joins TRBV7-8 to TRBJ2-7, with D perhaps assigned TRBD1 or TRBD2 (5 bases each). The CDR3 totals 16 residues. Trimming took 4 bases from V and 1 from J, leaving 17 bases between them. Germline V CDR1 and CDR2: SGHVS, FQNEAQ. CDR3 DNA: TGTGCCAGCAGCTCCCCGTGGTGGGACGGATCCTACGAGCAGTACTTC. Translating gives CASSSPWWDGSYEQYF.

As concerns this clonotype: Mismatch with germline at one junction end may stem from a read error. The chain carries TRBV6-1 and TRBJ1-1; maybe TRBD1 (6 bases). This CDR3 is 15 amino acids long. The germline V gene has CDR1 MNHNS and CDR2 SASEGT. The CDR3 region is CASTIPPTGNTESFF. The CDR3 nucleotides are TGTGCCAGCACCATCCCGCCCACAGGGAACACTGAATCTTTCTTT.

This clonotype has just a few counts. The rearrangement joins TRBV5-1 to TRBJ2-5; no reliable D call. The CDR3 loop spans 14 amino acids. V lost 0 bases and J 5 bases, leaving 11 bases between the germline ends. Germline V gene data show CDR1 as SGHRS and CDR2 as YFSETQ. CDR3 protein: CASSLEEPWETQYF. CDR3 DNA sequence: TGCGCCAGCAGCTTGGAGGAACCTTGGGAGACCCAGTACTTC.

This clonotype was seen at least ten times. The V and J genes are TRBV29-1 and TRBJ1-1; weak D call: TRBD1 (5 bases). The germline V and J ends were trimmed by 6 bases and 4 bases, with 15 bases remaining between them. The germline V gene has CDR1 SQVTM and CDR2 ANQGSEA. This CDR3 region has 13 residues. This chain's CDR3 is CSVPGTGGTEAFF. CDR3 coding DNA: TGCAGCGTCCCCGGGACGGGAGGCACTGAAGCTTTCTTT.

This clonotype was picked up many times. The chain links TRBV6-2 or TRBV6-3 to TRBJ1-5; D gene ambiguous. CDR3 length equals 13 residues. V lost 6 bases and J lost 1, with 7 bases in between. Germline CDR1 MNHEY, CDR2 SVGEGT. The CDR3 loop is CASRGGSNQPQHF. CDR3 nucleotides: TGTGCCAGCAGGGGAGGAAGCAATCAGCCCCAGCATTTT.